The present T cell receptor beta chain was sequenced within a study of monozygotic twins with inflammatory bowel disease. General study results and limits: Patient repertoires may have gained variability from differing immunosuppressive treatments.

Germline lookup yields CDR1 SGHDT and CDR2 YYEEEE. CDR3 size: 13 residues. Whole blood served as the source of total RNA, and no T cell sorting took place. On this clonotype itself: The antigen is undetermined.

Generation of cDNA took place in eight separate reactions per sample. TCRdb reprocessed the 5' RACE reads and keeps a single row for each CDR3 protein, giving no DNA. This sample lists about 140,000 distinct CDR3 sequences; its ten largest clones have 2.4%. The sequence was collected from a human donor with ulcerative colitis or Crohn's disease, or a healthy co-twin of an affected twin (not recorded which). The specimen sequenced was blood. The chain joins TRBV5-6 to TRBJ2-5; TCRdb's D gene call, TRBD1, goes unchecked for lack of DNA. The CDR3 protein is CASSLWGTETQYF.